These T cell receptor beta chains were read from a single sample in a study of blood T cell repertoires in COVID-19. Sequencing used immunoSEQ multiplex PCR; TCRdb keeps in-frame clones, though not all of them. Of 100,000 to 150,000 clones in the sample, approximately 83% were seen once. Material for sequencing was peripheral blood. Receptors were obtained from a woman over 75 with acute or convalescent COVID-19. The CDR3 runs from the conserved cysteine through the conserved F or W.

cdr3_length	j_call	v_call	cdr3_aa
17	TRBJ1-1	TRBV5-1	CASSWGAGTGVNTEAFF
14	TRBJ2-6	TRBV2	CATGRETGANVLTF
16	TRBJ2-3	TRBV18	CASSPIKDQATDTQYF
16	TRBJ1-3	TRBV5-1	CASSLSSFTGGNTIYF
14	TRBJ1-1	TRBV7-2	CASSSQQGATEAFF
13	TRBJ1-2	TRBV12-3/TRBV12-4	CASSLSGSSGYTF
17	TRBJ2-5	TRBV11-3	CASSLGTGSQGIETQYF
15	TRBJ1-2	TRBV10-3	CATQSQGAGHYGYTF
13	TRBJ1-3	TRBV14	CASSQERGNTIYF
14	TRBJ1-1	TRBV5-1	CASSLDPGRVDAFF
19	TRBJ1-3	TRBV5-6	CASSVVWGAGGAHGNTIYF
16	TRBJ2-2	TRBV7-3	CASSLTSGGNTGELFF
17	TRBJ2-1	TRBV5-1	CASSSGRRDRGRYEQFF
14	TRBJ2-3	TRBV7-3	CASSLTSGTDTQYF
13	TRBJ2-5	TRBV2	CASSDRQGETQYF
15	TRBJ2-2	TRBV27	CASGKDRTNTGELFF
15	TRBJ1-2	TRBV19	CASSLGTDSFYGYTF
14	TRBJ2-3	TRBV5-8	CASTPEWGADTQYF
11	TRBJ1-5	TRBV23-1	CASSHDQPQHF
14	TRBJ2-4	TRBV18	CASSPEQGVYIQYF
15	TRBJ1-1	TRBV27	CASRRDQNLNTEAFF
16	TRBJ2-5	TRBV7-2	CASSSRLAGGQETQYF
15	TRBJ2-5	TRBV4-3	CASSQWSRGYETQYF
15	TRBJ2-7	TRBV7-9	CASSPGTSGGAEQYF
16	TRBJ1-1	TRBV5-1	CASSLSFGGSGTEAFF
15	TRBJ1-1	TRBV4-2	CASSQDGLGGTEAFF
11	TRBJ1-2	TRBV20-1	CSARVSAGYTF
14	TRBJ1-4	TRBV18	CASSPVLAEEKLFF
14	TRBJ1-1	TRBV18	CASSPPTMGARAFF
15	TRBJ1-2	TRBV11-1	CASSLGGGLAYGYTF
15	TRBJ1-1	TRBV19	CASSIGSQPGTEAFF
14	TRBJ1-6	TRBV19	CASSISQGYSPLHF
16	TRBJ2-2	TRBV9	CASSVSGQRNTGELFF
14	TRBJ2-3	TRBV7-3	CASSPTGGTDTQYF
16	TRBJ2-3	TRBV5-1	CASRSTTSHTTDTQYF
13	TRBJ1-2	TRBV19	CASRLTSNYGYTF
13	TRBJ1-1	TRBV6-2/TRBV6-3	CASSYLGGTEAFF
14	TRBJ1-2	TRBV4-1	CASSWGGQSYGYTF
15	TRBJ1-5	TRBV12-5	CASGLWGGSNQPQHF
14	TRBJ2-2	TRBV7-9	CASSRWSRTGELFF
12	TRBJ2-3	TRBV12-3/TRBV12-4	CASRMETDTQYF
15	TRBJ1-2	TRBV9	CASSVATGTAYGYTF